Shown below are 8 T cell receptor beta chains from a single sample sequenced in a study of T cell responses to AZD1222 COVID-19 vaccine. Using immunoSEQ multiplex PCR, the repertoire was profiled, and TCRdb retains in-frame clones only, with some absent. This sample has approximately 140,000 clones, with 70% to 90% found just once. Sample: peripheral blood, taken on day 0 of AZD1222 vaccination. These receptors were obtained from an adult in good health.

This chain connects TRBV7-6 to TRBJ1-1; possible D gene TRBD1, 5 bases. V shed 5 bases and J shed 1 base, with 14 bases lying between them. The germline V gene has CDR1 SGHVS and CDR2 FNYEAQ. This CDR3 is built from 15 residues. As DNA, the CDR3 is TGTGCCAGCAGCACCCGGGGAGGGGAGAACACTGAAGCTTTCTTT. As protein: CASSTRGGENTEAFF.

The table lists this clone with a few counts. The chain has TRBV6-5 and TRBJ1-2, with D possibly matching TRBD1 (5 bases). CDR3 length equals 14 residues. Germline CDR1 reads MNHEY; CDR2 reads SVGAGI. V was shortened by 6 bases and J by 3 bases, with 14 bases between the two germline ends. As DNA, the CDR3 is TGTGCCAGCAGCCGTCGCCGGGACTACTATGGCTACACCTTC. Translation gives CASSRRRDYYGYTF.

V usage is TRBV18 and J usage is TRBJ1-2, with 8 bases matching TRBD1. The CDR3 has 15 amino acids. Germline assignment: CDR1 KGHSH and CDR2 LQKENI. V shed 3 bases and J 8 bases; nucleotides not matched to a gene: 11. CDR3 bases: TGTGCCAGCTCACCCCAGGGACAGGCTCCTTGGGGCTACACCTTC. Translating it yields CASSPQGQAPWGYTF.

The V gene is TRBV19, the J gene TRBJ2-3; D tentatively reads TRBD1 or TRBD2 (6 bases each). Trimming removed 5 bases at V and 3 bases at J, with 12 bases between. The CDR3 is 14 residues long. Germline V gene sequence: CDR1 LNHDA, CDR2 SQIVND (reference sequence). The CDR3 region has the DNA TGTGCCAGTAGTCTTTGGGGGGCTACAGATACGCAGTATTTT. This encodes CASSLWGATDTQYF.

The CDR3 bases are TGTGCCAGCAGCTTAGAGCGGACGCAGTATTTT. As protein: CASSLERTQYF. This sequence joins TRBV7-9 and TRBJ2-3; tentatively, D is TRBD2 (5 bases). Trimming took off 1 base at V and 9 bases at J, with 5 bases between the two ends. The CDR3 contains 11 residues. Germline V gives CDR1 SEHNR, CDR2 FQNEAQ (reference sequence). Combining the CDR3 with reference TRBV7-9 and TRBJ2-3 gives the whole variable domain DTGVSQNPRHKITKRGQNVTFRCDPISEHNRLYWYRQTLGQGPEFLTYFQNEAQLEKSRLLSDRFSAERPKGSFSTLEIQRTEQGDSAMYLCASSLERTQYFGPGTRLTVL.

The V gene is TRBV5-5, the J gene TRBJ2-5; D is unresolved. The V gene lost 0 bases and the J gene lost 4 bases, with 13 bases spanning the gap. CDR1 SGHKS and CDR2 YYEKEE come from the germline V gene (reference sequence). CDR3 size: 15 residues. Here the CDR3 DNA reads TGTGCCAGCAGCTTGGACCACCTTAAGGGAGAGACCCAGTACTTC. Protein: CASSLDHLKGETQYF.

The rearrangement joins TRBV7-6 to TRBJ1-2; D is perhaps TRBD1 (5 bases). V gave up 5 bases and J gave up 1 base, with 8 bases separating them. Germline V lookup: CDR1 SGHVS, CDR2 FNYEAQ. The CDR3 covers 13 residues. The CDR3 coding sequence is TGTGCCAGCAGCGATGGACATAACTATGGCTACACCTTC. Translated: CASSDGHNYGYTF.

The chain uses TRBV28 and TRBJ2-7; TRBD1 agrees at 8 bases. Germline CDR1 MDHEN, CDR2 SYDVKM. The CDR3 runs to 13 residues. The V segment lost 10 bases and the J segment 4 bases; nucleotides outside the gene matches: 9. CDR3 amino acids: CATTGGLVYEQYF. In DNA form, the CDR3 reads TGTGCCACAACAGGGGGTTTAGTGTACGAGCAGTACTTC.